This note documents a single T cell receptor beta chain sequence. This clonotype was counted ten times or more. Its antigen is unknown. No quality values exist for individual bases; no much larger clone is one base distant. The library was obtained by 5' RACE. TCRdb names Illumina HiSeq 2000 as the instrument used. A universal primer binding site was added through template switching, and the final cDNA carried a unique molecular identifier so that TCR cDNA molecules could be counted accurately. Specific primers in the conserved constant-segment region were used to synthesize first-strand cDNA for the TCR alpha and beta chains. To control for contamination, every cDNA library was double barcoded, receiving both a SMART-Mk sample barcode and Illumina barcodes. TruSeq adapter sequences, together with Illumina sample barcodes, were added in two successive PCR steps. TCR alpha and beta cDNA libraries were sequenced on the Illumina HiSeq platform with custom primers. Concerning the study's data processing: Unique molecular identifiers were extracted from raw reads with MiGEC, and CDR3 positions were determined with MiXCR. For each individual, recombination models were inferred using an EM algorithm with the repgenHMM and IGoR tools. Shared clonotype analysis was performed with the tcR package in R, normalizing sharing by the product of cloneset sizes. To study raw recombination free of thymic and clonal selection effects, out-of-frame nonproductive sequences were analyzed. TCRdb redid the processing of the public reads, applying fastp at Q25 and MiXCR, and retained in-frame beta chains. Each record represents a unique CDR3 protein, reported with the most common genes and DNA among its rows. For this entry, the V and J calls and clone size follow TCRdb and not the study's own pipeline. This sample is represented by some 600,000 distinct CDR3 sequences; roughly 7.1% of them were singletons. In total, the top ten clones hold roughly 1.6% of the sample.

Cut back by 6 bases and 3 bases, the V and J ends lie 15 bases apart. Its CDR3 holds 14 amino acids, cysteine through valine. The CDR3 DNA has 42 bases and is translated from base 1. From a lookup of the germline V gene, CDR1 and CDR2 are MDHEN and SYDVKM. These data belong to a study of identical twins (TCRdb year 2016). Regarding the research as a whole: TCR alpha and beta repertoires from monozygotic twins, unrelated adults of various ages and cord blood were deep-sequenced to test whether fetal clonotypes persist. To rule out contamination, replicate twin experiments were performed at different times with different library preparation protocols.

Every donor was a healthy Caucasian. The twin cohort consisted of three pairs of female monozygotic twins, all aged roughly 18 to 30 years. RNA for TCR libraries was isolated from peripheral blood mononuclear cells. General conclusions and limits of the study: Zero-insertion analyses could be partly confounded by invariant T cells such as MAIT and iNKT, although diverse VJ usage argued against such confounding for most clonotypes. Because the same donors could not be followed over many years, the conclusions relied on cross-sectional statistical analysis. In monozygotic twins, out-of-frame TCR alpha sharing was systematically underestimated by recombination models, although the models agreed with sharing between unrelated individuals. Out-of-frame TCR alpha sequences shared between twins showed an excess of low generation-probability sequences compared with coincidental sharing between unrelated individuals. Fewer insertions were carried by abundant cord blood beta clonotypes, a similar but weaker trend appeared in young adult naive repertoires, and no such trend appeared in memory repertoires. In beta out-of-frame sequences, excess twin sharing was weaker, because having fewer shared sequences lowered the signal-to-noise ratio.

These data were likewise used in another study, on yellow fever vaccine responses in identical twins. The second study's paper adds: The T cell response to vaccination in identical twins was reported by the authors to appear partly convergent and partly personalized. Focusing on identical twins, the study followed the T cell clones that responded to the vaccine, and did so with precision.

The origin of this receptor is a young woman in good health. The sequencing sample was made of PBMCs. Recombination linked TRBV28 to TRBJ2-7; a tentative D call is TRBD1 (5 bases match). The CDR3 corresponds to CASSSPDTHYEQYV. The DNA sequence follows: TGTGCCAGCAGCTCCCCGGACACCCACTACGAGCAGTACGTC.